The text below deals with one T cell receptor beta chain. V lost 2 bases to trimming and J lost 3 bases; unmatched junction nucleotides: 7. CDR1 is MNHEY, CDR2 SVGEGT, per germline. The CDR3 consists of 16 residues. The record originates from a study of blood T cell repertoires in COVID-19. TCRdb's copy holds only in-frame clones and misses some; the assay was immunoSEQ multiplex PCR. The data show 200,000 or so clones, 70% to 90% seen once. Sequencing was carried out using peripheral blood. The chain couples TRBV6-2 or TRBV6-3 to TRBJ2-5, with 9 positions matching TRBD2. The source is a man in his 70s with active or convalescent COVID-19. DNA of the CDR3: TGTGCCAGCAGTTACACTGGCGGGAGGGTGGAAGAGACCCAGTACTTC. Translated: CASSYTGGRVEETQYF.